These 5 T cell receptor beta chains came from one sample sequenced in a study of technical replicates of blood from several donors. Clones were sequenced by immunoSEQ multiplex PCR, and TCRdb holds only the in-frame ones, with some missing. The sample contains about 81,000 clones, about 96% of which appear only once. The sample comprised T cells isolated from PBMCs. These TCRs come from a human donor in good health.

This clone came up once. The chain combines TRBV5-1 with TRBJ1-1; 9 bases line up with TRBD1. Germline V gives CDR1 SGHRS, CDR2 YFSETQ. J lost 0 bases, V lost 7 bases, and 10 bases had no gene match. This CDR3 comprises 16 residues. CDR3 nucleotide sequence: TGCGCCAGCGGTATGGACAGGGGAACCATGAACACTGAAGCTTTCTTT. Protein: CASGMDRGTMNTEAFF.

The chain carries TRBV5-4 and TRBJ2-5; 7 nucleotides match TRBD1. V lost 1 base, J lost 5 bases, and 5 bases stayed unmatched. The CDR3 totals 14 residues. Germline loops: CDR1 SGHNT, CDR2 YYREEE (reference sequence). The CDR3 sequence: CASSLPGGVETQYF. CDR3 in DNA: TGTGCCAGCAGCTTGCCAGGGGGTGTTGAGACCCAGTACTTC.

The chain has TRBV4-1 and TRBJ2-6; D is uncertain. V lost 0 bases, J lost 0 bases, and 15 bases lay in between. The CDR3 sequence is 19 residues long. CDR1 and CDR2 from the germline V gene are MGHRA and YSYEKL. CDR3 nucleotide sequence: TGCGCCAGCAGCCAAGATCTCGGCTTACAGAGCTCTGGGGCCAACGTCCTGACTTTC. It specifies CASSQDLGLQSSGANVLTF.

The chain couples TRBV6-1 to TRBJ1-4, with D tentatively TRBD1 (5 bases). The germline V gene encodes CDR1 MNHNS and CDR2 SASEGT. With 2 bases removed from V and 5 bases from J, the gap between germline ends came to 9 bases. CDR3 size: 14 residues. CDR3 nucleotide sequence: TGTGCCAGCAGTGAAAGGGGCCCGAATGAAAAACTGTTTTTT. Its protein product is CASSERGPNEKLFF.

This rearrangement joins TRBV7-9 to TRBJ2-1; 8 bases fit TRBD2. From germline, CDR1 is SEHNR and CDR2 FQNEAQ (reference sequence). The CDR3 runs 18 residues. With 6 bases clipped from V and 9 bases from J, the junction kept 22 bases outside the gene matches. CDR3 region: CASSYHQGGGRWEVEQFF. CDR3 sequence (DNA): TGTGCCAGCAGTTACCATCAGGGCGGGGGGAGGTGGGAAGTTGAGCAGTTCTTC.